This TCR beta chain was documented in a study of blood T cell repertoires in COVID-19 (dated by TCRdb to 2018 to 2021). Describing the broader study: The collaborator samples originated in the United States, Italy and Spain and spanned the acute and convalescent phases of COVID-19. The prospective study material was composed of cDNA or gDNA derived from T cells, B-cell-depleted T cells, or PBMCs. The dataset comprised deeply sampled blood TCRbeta repertoires from subjects exposed to, actively infected with, or recovered from COVID-19. The repertoires were made available in a free public database intended to serve as a resource for research on the immune response to SARS-CoV-2. Samples were obtained from the ongoing ImmuneRACE study (first 160 participants) and from roughly 1,300 subjects provided by 6 global collaborators. Nearly every sample came with metadata listing a de-identified subject ID, COVID-19 status, age in years and sex. Where available, HLA class I and class II types were taken from metadata supplied by the sample provider and were not determined by assay-based typing. The research as a whole found: How much clinical and demographic metadata was included differed by source and by participant, and the metadata was provided uncurated.

TCRbeta CDR3 regions were amplified from genomic DNA by means of the immunoSEQ Assay, a bias-controlled multiplex PCR. The authors' pipeline ran thus. The number of nucleated cells in each sample was estimated by amplification of reference gene primers within the assay. To quantify the absolute abundance of each unique TCRbeta CDR3 rearrangement, sequence reads were collapsed and filtered. For each sample, productive Simpson clonality was calculated as the square root of Simpson's diversity index over productive rearrangements. Imported from immuneACCESS, the table was reduced by TCRdb to in-frame sequences with V and J called. These copies leave out some clones; in studies compared against another copy, an unresolved V gene accounts for under half, and the cause of the remainder is not known. The V and J calls and clone size are taken from that table; D and trimming were inferred from the DNA. The sample table contains 310,000 or so clones; only one count was recorded for about nine tenths of them. The biggest ten clones account for about 9.8% of the sample.

CDR1 is given as GTSNPN and CDR2 as SVGIG, both from the germline V gene (reference sequence). The germline V end is reduced by 5 bases and the J end by 11 bases; junction bases left unmatched: 4. Measured from the cysteine to the phenylalanine, the CDR3 is 11 residues long. Only the CDR3 part of the read is kept: 33 bases, read in frame from the first base. On this clone: This receptor's antigen is unknown. One base away there is no much larger clone; base qualities are not given.

Participants in the prospective study were aged roughly 18 to 90 years, lived in some 24 United States geographic areas, and enrolled through a virtual design. In the prospective study, participants were assigned to cohorts based on the clinical history participants reported in a screening survey and a study questionnaire. ImmuneRACE Cohort 3 recovered participants were defined by two consecutive negative NP/OP PCR tests, healthcare professional clearance, or symptom resolution. In the prospective study, whole blood, serum and a nasopharyngeal or oropharyngeal swab were collected from each participant by mobile phlebotomists. Over a roughly 2-month period, participants in the prospective study had the option of providing additional blood draws and questionnaires. Blood samples from the prospective study were shipped frozen or at room temperature prior to DNA extraction.

The chain links TRBV30 with TRBJ1-2; the central 11 bases match TRBD1. Sequencing was done on a sample of PBMCs or T cells enriched from blood (not recorded which). This TCR was sampled from a woman aged 18-29 years who had recovered from COVID-19. The CDR3 protein is CAWGQGAGYTF. The nucleotide sequence is given as TGTGCCTGGGGACAGGGGGCCGGGTACACCTTC.